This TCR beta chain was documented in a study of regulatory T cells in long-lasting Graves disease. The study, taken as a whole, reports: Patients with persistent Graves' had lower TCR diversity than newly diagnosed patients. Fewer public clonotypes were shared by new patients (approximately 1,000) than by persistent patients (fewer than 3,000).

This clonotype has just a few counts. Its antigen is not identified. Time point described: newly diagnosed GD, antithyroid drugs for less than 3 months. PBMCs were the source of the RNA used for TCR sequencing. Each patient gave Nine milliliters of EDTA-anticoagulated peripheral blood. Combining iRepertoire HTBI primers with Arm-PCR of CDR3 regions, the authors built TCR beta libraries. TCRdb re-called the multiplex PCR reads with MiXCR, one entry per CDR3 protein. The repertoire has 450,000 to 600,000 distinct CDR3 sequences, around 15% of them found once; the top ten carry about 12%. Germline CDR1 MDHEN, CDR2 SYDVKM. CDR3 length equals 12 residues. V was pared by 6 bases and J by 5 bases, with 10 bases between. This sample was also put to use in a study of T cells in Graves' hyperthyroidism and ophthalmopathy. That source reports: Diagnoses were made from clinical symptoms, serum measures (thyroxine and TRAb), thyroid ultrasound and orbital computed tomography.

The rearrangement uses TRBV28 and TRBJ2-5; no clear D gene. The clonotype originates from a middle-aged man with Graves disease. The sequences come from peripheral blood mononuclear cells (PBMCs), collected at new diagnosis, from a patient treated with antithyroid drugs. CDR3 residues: CASSLRDETQYF. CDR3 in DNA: TGTGCCAGCAGCTTAAGAGACGAGACCCAGTACTTC.